This T cell receptor (beta chain) originates from a study of blood T cell repertoires in COVID-19 (dated by TCRdb to about 2020). Notes on the research overall: Samples from collaborators originated in the United States, Italy and Spain and spanned both the acute and convalescent phases of COVID-19. The prospective study material was composed of cDNA or gDNA derived from T cells, B-cell-depleted T cells, or PBMCs. Where HLA class I and class II types were available, the types were taken from metadata supplied by the sample provider, not from assay-based typing. The samples were drawn from the first 160 participants of the ongoing ImmuneRACE study and from some 1,300 subjects provided by 6 global collaborators. The sample metadata nearly always contained a de-identified subject ID, COVID-19 status, age in years and sex. The repertoires were released in a freely available public database meant as a resource for research on the immune response to SARS-CoV-2. Subjects who had been exposed to COVID-19, were actively infected with it, or had recovered from it provided the deeply sampled blood TCRbeta repertoires that made up the dataset.

Each collaborating institution followed its own protocols to collect whole blood in K2EDTA tubes. For TCRbeta analysis, collaborator samples were shipped as frozen whole blood, as isolated PBMCs, or as DNA extracted from either sample type. The CDR3 numbers 15 residues from cysteine through phenylalanine. Just the 45-base CDR3 DNA is kept, in frame starting at base 1. The junction carries 9 bases between V and J, which are trimmed by 0 bases and 0 bases respectively. CDR1 and CDR2, per the germline V gene (reference sequence), are MNHNY and SVGAGI. Broad study findings and their caveats: How much clinical and demographic metadata was included differed by source and by participant, and the metadata was provided uncurated.

With regard to this clone: What this receptor recognizes is not known. No much larger clonotype is one base removed from it; base qualities were not supplied.

The immunoSEQ Assay, a bias-controlled multiplex PCR, was used to amplify TCRbeta CDR3 regions from genomic DNA. On the study's bioinformatics: Nucleated cell counts per sample were estimated from amplification of reference gene primers within the assay. To quantify the absolute abundance of each unique TCRbeta CDR3 rearrangement, sequence reads were collapsed and filtered. Productive Simpson clonality was computed per sample as the square root of Simpson's diversity index over productive rearrangements. TCRdb's version of the immuneACCESS table is confined to in-frame rearrangements and falls short of the full clone set. An unresolved V gene accounts for under half of the shortfall where checked; the remainder is of unknown origin. V, J and clone size are taken as reported in that table, and D and trimming were inferred from the DNA itself. The sample yields about 170,000 clones; about four fifths were counted once. The ten largest clones represent about 2.7% of the sample.

The source of this sequence is a human donor with acute or convalescent COVID-19. The donor label of this sample is uncertain. The chain couples TRBV6-6 to TRBJ2-7, with the D gene not confidently named. The sequencing sample was made of peripheral blood. The nucleotide sequence is TGTGCCAGCAGTTACTCGGGCCAGAACTCCTACGAGCAGTACTTC. It codes for CASSYSGQNSYEQYF.